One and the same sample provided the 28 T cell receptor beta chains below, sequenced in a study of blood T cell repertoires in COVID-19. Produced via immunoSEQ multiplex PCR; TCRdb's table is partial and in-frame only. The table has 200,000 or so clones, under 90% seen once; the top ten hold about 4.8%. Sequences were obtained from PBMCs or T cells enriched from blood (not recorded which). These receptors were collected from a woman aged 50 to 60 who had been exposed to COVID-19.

CDR3 nucleotides: TGTGCCAGCAGCTTCGGGACAGGGATTGTTGAAGCTTTCTTT. Its protein is CASSFGTGIVEAFF. The chain links TRBV13 to TRBJ1-1; 9 nucleotides line up with TRBD1. From germline, CDR1 is PRHDT and CDR2 FYEKMQ (reference sequence). The CDR3 has 14 residues. The V and J ends lost 3 bases and 7 bases, in that order; junction bases with no gene match: 6.

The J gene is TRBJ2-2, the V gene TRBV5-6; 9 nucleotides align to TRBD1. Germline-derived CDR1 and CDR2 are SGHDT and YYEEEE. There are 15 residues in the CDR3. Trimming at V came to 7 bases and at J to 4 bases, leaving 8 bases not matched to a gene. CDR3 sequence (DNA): TGTGCCAGCGTAAGGTCGGGACAGGGCACCGGGGAGCTGTTTTTT. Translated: CASVRSGQGTGELFF.

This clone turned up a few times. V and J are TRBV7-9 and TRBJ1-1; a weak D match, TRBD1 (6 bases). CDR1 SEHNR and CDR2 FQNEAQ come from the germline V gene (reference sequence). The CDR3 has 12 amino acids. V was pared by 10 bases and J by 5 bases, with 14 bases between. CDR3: CATTTGRTEAFF. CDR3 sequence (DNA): TGTGCCACCACGACAGGTCGAACTGAAGCTTTCTTT.

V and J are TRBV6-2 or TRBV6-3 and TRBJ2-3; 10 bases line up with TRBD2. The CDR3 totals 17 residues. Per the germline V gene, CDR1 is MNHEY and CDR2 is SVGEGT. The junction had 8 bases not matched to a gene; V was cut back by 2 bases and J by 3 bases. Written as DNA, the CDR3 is TGTGCCAGCAGTTACCAGCGGGGGGGCCTAAGAACAGATACGCAGTATTTT. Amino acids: CASSYQRGGLRTDTQYF.

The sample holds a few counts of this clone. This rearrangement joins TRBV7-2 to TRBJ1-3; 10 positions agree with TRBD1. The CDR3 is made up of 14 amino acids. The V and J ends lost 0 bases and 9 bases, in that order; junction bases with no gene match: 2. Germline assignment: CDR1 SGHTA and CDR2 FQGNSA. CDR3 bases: TGTGCCAGCAGCTTAGCGGGACAGGGGCGCACCATATATTTT. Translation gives CASSLAGQGRTIYF.

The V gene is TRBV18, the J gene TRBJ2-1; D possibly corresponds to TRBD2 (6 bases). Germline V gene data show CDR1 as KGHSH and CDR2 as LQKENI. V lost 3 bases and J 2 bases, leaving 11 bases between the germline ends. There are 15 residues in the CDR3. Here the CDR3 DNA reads TGTGCCAGCTCACCGTCGGGCGGGGCCTACAATGAGCAGTTCTTC. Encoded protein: CASSPSGGAYNEQFF. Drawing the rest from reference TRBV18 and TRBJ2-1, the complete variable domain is NAGVMQNPRHLVRRRGQEARLRCSPMKGHSHVYWYRQLPEEGLKFMVYLQKENIIDESGMPKERFSAEFPKEGPSILRIQQVVRGDSAAYFCASSPSGGAYNEQFFGPGTRLTVL.

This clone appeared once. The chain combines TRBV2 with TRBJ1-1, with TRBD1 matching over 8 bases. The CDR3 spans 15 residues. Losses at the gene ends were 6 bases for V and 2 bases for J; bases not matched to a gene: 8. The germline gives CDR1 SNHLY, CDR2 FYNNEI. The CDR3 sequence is CASRPDRGYNTEAFF. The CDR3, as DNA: TGTGCCAGCAGACCCGACAGGGGCTATAACACTGAAGCTTTCTTT.

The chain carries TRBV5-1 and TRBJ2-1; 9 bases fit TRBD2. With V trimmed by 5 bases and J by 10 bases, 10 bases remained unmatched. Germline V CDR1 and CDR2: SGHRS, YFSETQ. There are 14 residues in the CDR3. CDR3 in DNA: TGCGCCAGCAGGGCAGTAGCGGGGGTCGGGGAGCAGTTCTTC. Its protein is CASRAVAGVGEQFF. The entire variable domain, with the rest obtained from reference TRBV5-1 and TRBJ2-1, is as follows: KAGVTQTPRYLIKTRGQQVTLSCSPISGHRSVSWYQQTPGQGLQFLFEYFSETQRNKGNFPGRFSGRQFSNSRSEMNVSTLELGDSALYLCASRAVAGVGEQFFGPGTRLTVL.

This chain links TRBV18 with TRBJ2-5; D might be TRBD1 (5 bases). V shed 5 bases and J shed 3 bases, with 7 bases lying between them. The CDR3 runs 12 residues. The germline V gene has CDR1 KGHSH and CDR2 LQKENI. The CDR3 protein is CASSSREETQYF. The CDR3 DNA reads TGTGCCAGCTCATCCAGGGAAGAGACCCAGTACTTC.

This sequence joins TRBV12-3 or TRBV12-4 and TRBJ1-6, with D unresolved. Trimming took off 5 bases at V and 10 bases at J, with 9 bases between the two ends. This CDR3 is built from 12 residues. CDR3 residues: CASSLFGSPLHF. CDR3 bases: TGTGCCAGCAGTCTATTCGGGTCACCCCTCCACTTT.

The CDR3 coding sequence is TGTGCCAGCAGCTTAGGTGCCGGGACAGGGACGGAGACTGAAGCTTTCTTT. Translating it yields CASSLGAGTGTETEAFF. This sequence joins TRBV11-3 and TRBJ1-1; TRBD1 matches 9 bases. The germline V gene has CDR1 SGHNT and CDR2 YENEEA. This CDR3 contains 17 residues. V was pared by 1 base and J by 5 bases, with 11 bases of the junction left unmatched.

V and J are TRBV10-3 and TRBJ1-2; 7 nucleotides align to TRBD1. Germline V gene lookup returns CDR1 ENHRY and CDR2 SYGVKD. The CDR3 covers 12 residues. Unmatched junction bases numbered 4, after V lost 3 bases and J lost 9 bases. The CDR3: CAISDLDRSYTF. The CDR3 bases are TGTGCCATCAGTGACCTGGACAGGAGCTACACCTTC.

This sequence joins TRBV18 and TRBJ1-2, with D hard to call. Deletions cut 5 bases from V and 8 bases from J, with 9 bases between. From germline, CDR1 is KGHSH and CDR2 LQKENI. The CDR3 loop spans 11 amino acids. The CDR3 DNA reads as TGTGCCAGCTCAGAGGGTATAGGCTACACCTTC. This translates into CASSEGIGYTF.

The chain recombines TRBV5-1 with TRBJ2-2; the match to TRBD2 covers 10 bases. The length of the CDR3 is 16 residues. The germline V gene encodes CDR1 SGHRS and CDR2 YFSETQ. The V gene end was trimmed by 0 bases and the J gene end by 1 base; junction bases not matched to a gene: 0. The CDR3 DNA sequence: TGCGCCAGCAGCTTGGGACTAGCGGGGAACACCGGGGAGCTGTTTTTT. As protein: CASSLGLAGNTGELFF. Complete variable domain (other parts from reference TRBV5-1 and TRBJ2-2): KAGVTQTPRYLIKTRGQQVTLSCSPISGHRSVSWYQQTPGQGLQFLFEYFSETQRNKGNFPGRFSGRQFSNSRSEMNVSTLELGDSALYLCASSLGLAGNTGELFFGEGSRLTVL.

The CDR3, as DNA: TGTGCCAGCGGTGGGCCCTATAATTCACCCCTCCACTTT. This codes for CASGGPYNSPLHF. This chain links TRBV7-8 with TRBJ1-6; D unresolved. Looked up from germline, CDR1 is SGHVS and CDR2 is FQNEAQ. This CDR3 has 13 amino acids. Trimming pared 8 bases from V and 2 bases from J, leaving 7 bases between. The whole variable domain, filled in from reference TRBV7-8 and TRBJ1-6, reads GAGVSQSPRYKVAKRGQDVALRCDPISGHVSLFWYQQALGQGPEFLTYFQNEAQLDKSGLPSDRFFAERPEGSVSTLKIQRTQQEDSAVYLCASGGPYNSPLHFGNGTRLTVT.

CDR3 nucleotide sequence: TGTGCCAGCAGCTTAGAACCAGGGGCTAACTATGGCTACACCTTC. This sequence encodes CASSLEPGANYGYTF. The chain joins TRBV11-2 to TRBJ1-2; tentative D call: TRBD1 (6 bases). This CDR3 has 15 amino acids. The V and J ends lost 0 bases and 0 bases respectively, with 8 bases between them. The germline V gene has CDR1 SGHAT and CDR2 FQNNGV.

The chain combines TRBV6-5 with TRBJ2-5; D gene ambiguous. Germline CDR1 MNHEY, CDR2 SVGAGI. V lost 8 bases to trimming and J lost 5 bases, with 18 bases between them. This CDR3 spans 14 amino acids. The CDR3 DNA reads TGTGCCAGCTCGCCAGGTAGTAACATTGAGACCCAGTACTTC. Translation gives CASSPGSNIETQYF.

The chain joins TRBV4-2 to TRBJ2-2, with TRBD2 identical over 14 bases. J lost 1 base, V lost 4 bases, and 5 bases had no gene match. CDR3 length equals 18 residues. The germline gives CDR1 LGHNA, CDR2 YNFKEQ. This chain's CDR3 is CASSPSTSGGVNTGELFF. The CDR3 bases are TGTGCCAGCAGCCCGTCGACTAGCGGGGGGGTGAACACCGGGGAGCTGTTTTTT.

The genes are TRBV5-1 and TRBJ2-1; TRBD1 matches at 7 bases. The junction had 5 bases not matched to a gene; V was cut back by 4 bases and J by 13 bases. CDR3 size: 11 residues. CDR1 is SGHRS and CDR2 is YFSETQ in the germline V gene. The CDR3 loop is CASSLGTDQFF. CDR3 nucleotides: TGCGCCAGCAGCCTCGGGACAGATCAGTTCTTC.

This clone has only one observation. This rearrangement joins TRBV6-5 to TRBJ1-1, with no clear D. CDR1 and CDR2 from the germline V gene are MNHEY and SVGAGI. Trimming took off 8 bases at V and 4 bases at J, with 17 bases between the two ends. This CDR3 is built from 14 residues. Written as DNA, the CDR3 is TGTGCCAGCCGCCCCCGGGGTTTGGGCACTGAAGCTTTCTTT. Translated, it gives CASRPRGLGTEAFF.

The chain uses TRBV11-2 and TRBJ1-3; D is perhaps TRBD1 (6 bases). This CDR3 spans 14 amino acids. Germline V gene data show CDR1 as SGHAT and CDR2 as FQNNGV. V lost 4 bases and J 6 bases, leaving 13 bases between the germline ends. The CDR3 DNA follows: TGTGCCAGCAGCTCCCTGGGACATTTAAACACCATATATTTT. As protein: CASSSLGHLNTIYF.

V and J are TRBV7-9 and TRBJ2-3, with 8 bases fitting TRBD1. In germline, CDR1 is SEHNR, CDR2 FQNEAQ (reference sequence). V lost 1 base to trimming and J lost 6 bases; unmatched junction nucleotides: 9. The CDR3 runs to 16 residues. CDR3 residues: CASSLVAGGADDTQYF. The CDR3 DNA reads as TGTGCCAGCAGCTTAGTGGCAGGGGGCGCAGATGATACGCAGTATTTT.

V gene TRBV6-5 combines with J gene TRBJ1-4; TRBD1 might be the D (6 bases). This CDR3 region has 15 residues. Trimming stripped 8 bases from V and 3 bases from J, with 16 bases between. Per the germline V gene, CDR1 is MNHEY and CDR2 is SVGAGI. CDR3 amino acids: CASSPTGGPNEKLFF. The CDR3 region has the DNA TGTGCCAGCTCCCCCACCGGGGGGCCTAATGAAAAACTGTTTTTT.

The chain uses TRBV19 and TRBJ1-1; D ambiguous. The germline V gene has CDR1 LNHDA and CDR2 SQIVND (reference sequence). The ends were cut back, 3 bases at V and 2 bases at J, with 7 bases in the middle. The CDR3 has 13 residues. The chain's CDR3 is CASSIGDNTEAFF. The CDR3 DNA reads TGTGCCAGTAGTATCGGGGATAACACTGAAGCTTTCTTT.

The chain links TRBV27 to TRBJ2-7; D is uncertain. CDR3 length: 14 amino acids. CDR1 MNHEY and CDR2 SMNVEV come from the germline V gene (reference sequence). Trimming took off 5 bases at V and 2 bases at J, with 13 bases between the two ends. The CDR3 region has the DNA TGTGCCAGCAGTCTTTCGTTAGCCCCCTACGAGCAGTACTTC. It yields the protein CASSLSLAPYEQYF.

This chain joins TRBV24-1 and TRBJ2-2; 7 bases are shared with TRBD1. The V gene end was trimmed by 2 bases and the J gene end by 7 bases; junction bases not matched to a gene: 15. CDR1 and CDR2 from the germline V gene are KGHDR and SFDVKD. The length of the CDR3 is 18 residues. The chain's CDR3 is CATSDSGRTGGLFGELFF. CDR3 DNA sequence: TGTGCCACCAGTGATTCCGGTCGGACAGGAGGCCTATTCGGGGAGCTGTTTTTT.

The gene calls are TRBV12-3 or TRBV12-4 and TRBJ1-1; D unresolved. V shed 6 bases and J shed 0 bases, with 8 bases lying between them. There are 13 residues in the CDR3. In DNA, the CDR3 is TGTGCCAGCAGCCCTACAGTGAACACTGAAGCTTTCTTT. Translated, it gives CASSPTVNTEAFF.

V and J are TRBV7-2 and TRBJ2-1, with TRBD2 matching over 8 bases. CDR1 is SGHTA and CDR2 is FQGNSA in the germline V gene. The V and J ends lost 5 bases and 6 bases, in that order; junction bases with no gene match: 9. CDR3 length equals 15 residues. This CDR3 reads CASSLFSGEINEQFF. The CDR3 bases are TGTGCCAGCAGCCTGTTTAGCGGGGAGATCAATGAGCAGTTCTTC.